The present T cell receptor (beta chain) was sequenced within a study of blood T cells in healthy people across ages. General study results and limits: Bulk PBMC profiling left naive and antigen-experienced comparisons inconclusive. Roughly linear age-related decline in beta diversity appeared, significant by age 40.

A second PCR, run for roughly 6 to 11 cycles, used a sample-barcoded 5' primer plus a J-beta primer mix. A 12-random-nucleotide template-switch adaptor tagged each cDNA molecule. TCRdb independently ran MiXCR on the 5' RACE reads; one entry per CDR3 protein. The profile covers about 1,500,000 distinct CDR3 sequences, with roughly 30% appearing a single time and 6.5% to 8.5% taken by the ten largest. This clonotype was seen at least ten times. Its antigen is unidentified. J was trimmed by 2 bases and V by 2 bases; bases with no gene match: 2. The CDR3 covers 14 residues. Germline values: CDR1 DFQATT, CDR2 SNEGSKA (reference sequence).

The clonotype comes from a woman younger than 45 in good health. The V and J genes are TRBV20-1 and TRBJ2-1; 8 bases agree with TRBD2. The source material was blood. CDR3 coding DNA: TGCAGTGCTAGAACGGGGGGGGCCTACAATGAGCAGTTCTTC. Translating gives CSARTGGAYNEQFF.